These T cell receptor beta chains were read from a single sample in a study of T-cell memory formation after mild COVID-19. TCRdb passed the 5' RACE reads through MiXCR, listing each CDR3 protein once. The sample has 410,000 or so distinct CDR3 sequences, 20% to 30% seen once. The sample consisted of PBMCs or a T cell subset sorted from them (not recorded which). The receptors come from an adult woman who had mild COVID-19 (a few samples of this study predate the infection). Cell type and time point are not known. Both conserved end residues are part of each CDR3. D genes are given only for firm matches. Size values are once, few and many counts, or a class for expanded clones, and some rows have none.

D	size	J	V	CDR3	DNA
TRBD2	few	TRBJ2-7	TRBV7-2	CASSLSGRSSEQYF	TGTGCCAGCAGCTTGAGCGGGAGGAGCTCCGAGCAGTACTTC
TRBD1	-	TRBJ2-7	TRBV6-2/TRBV6-3	CASTRRQGTYEQYF	TGTGCCAGCACCCGGAGACAGGGTACCTACGAGCAGTACTTC
-	-	TRBJ1-5	TRBV6-6	CASSARGGLANQPQHF	TGTGCCAGCAGTGCTCGGGGCGGGTTAGCAAATCAGCCCCAGCATTTT
-	-	TRBJ1-1	TRBV2	CASSEAFGEGTEAFF	TGTGCCAGCAGTGAAGCGTTCGGGGAGGGCACTGAAGCTTTCTTT
-	-	TRBJ1-1	TRBV29-1	CSVAGRMNTEAFF	TGCAGCGTTGCGGGACGGATGAACACTGAAGCTTTCTTT
TRBD2	-	TRBJ2-2	TRBV6-6	CASIDAGAPGSGELFF	TGTGCCAGCATTGACGCGGGAGCGCCGGGGAGCGGGGAGCTGTTTTTT
-	few	TRBJ1-2	TRBV7-9	CASSFAQGGSYGYTF	TGTGCCAGCAGCTTCGCACAAGGGGGAAGCTATGGCTACACCTTC
-	once	TRBJ1-4	TRBV12-3/TRBV12-4	CASSLARGGSATNEKLFF	TGTGCCAGCAGTTTAGCGCGTGGAGGTTCTGCAACTAATGAAAAACTGTTTTTT
TRBD2	few	TRBJ2-1	TRBV7-2	CASSLWREGNEQFF	TGTGCCAGCAGCTTATGGCGGGAGGGGAATGAGCAGTTCTTC
TRBD2	-	TRBJ2-1	TRBV7-8	CASSLDSTSGPNNEQFF	TGTGCCAGCAGCTTAGATAGCACTAGCGGCCCTAACAATGAGCAGTTCTTC
TRBD2	once	TRBJ2-4	TRBV2	CASSETSGGVGIQYF	TGTGCCAGCAGTGAGACTAGCGGGGGGGTCGGCATTCAGTACTTC
TRBD2	few	TRBJ2-7	TRBV10-3	CAISEAGAGVASEQYF	TGTGCCATCAGTGAAGCAGGTGCGGGAGTTGCGTCCGAGCAGTACTTC
TRBD1	-	TRBJ2-5	TRBV5-6	CASSDGTGGFIGTQYF	TGTGCCAGCAGCGACGGGACAGGGGGTTTCATCGGGACCCAGTACTTC
TRBD1	many	TRBJ2-1	TRBV5-1	CASSLGTGRDEQFF	TGCGCCAGCAGCTTAGGGACAGGGAGAGATGAGCAGTTCTTC
-	-	TRBJ1-3	TRBV7-8	CASSLDGGNTIYF	TGTGCCAGCAGCTTAGACGGCGGAAACACCATATATTTT
-	few	TRBJ2-2	TRBV5-1	CATSIGTMTGELFF	TGCGCCACCTCAATCGGGACCATGACCGGGGAGCTGTTTTTT